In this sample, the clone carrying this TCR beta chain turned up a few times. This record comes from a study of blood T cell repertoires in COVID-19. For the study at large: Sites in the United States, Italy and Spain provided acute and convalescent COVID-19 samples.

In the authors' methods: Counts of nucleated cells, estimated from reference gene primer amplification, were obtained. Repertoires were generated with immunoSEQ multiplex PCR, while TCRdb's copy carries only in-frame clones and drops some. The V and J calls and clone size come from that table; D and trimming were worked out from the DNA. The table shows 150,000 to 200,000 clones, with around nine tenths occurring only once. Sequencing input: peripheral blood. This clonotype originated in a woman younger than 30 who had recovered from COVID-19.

CDR3 DNA sequence: TGTGCCACCAGCAGAGACACGGTGGCGGTGAACACTGAAGCTTTCTTT. Encoded protein: CATSRDTVAVNTEAFF. The chain has TRBV15 and TRBJ1-1, with D unclear. The V and J ends lost 0 bases and 0 bases respectively, with 11 bases between them. Germline V gene sequence: CDR1 LNHNV, CDR2 YYDKDF (reference sequence). The CDR3 totals 16 residues.